This T cell receptor (beta chain) was sequenced during a study of blood T cell repertoires in COVID-19. Background on the study: The United States, Italy and Spain were the sources of the acute and convalescent COVID-19 samples. The cDNA or gDNA used as material had been derived from T cells, B-cell-depleted T cells, or PBMCs.

The CDR3 extends over 13 amino acids. V lost 4 bases, J lost 6 bases, and 13 bases lay in between. Germline CDR1 KGHSH, CDR2 LQKENI. Study processing details: By means of reference gene primer amplification, nucleated cell counts were estimated. Here immunoSEQ multiplex PCR was the method, and the copy in TCRdb shows in-frame clones only, minus some. That table gives V, J and clone size, and the DNA gave D and trimming. The sample yields 250,000 to 350,000 clones, about nine tenths seen once. Enrolment of Seattle patients took place during active infection, and they were followed longitudinally. The sample comprised peripheral blood. This TCR derives from a woman between 25 and 40 years old with COVID-19, enrolled during active disease. The chain is built from TRBV18 and TRBJ2-7, with D possibly being TRBD2 (7 bases). The CDR3 spells CASSLRGAGEQYF. The CDR3 nucleotides are TGTGCCAGCTCACTACGGGGGGCAGGCGAGCAGTACTTC.